The 9 T cell receptor beta chains below come from one sample, sequenced in a study of immune evolution from preneoplasia to lung adenocarcinoma. Sequencing used immunoSEQ multiplex PCR; TCRdb keeps in-frame clones, though not all of them. The sample carries about 3,600 clones, about four fifths recorded once. The sample taken for sequencing was FFPE adjacent normal lung tissue. Source of these receptors: a person in their sixties or seventies with lung adenocarcinoma.

The chain carries TRBV5-4 and TRBJ1-3; possibly TRBD1 for D (5 bases). The CDR3 is 15 amino acids. Per the germline V gene, CDR1 is SGHNT and CDR2 is YYREEE (reference sequence). V was pared by 0 bases and J by 2 bases, with 9 bases between. CDR3 in amino acids: CASSLGAGPGNTIYF. The DNA for the CDR3 is TGTGCCAGCAGCTTGGGAGCGGGGCCTGGAAACACCATATATTTT.

This clone was seen more than once but under ten times. The chain couples TRBV11-2 to TRBJ2-1; D is unresolved. CDR3 length equals 11 residues. From germline, CDR1 is SGHAT and CDR2 FQNNGV. V was trimmed by 5 bases and J by 5 bases, leaving 4 bases between them. CDR3 in DNA: TGTGCCAGCAGCGTTCACAATGAGCAGTTCTTC. Encoded protein: CASSVHNEQFF.

The rearrangement uses TRBV7-8 and TRBJ2-4; D might be TRBD1 (6 bases). The ends were cut back, 5 bases at V and 7 bases at J, with 9 bases in the middle. The CDR3 is 12 residues long. The germline V gene has CDR1 SGHVS and CDR2 FQNEAQ. The CDR3 is CASSADRNIQYF. CDR3 sequence (DNA): TGTGCCAGCAGCGCCGACAGGAACATTCAGTACTTC.

V is TRBV10-3 and J is TRBJ2-7, with D maybe TRBD2 (7 bases). Germline V gene lookup returns CDR1 ENHRY and CDR2 SYGVKD. The CDR3 runs to 14 residues. Trimming removed 4 bases at V and 5 bases at J, with 15 bases between. The CDR3 nucleotides read TGTGCCATCAGTGCGGGGGGCTTGGCGAACGAGCAGTACTTC. This translates into CAISAGGLANEQYF.

The chain links TRBV7-8 to TRBJ2-1; maybe TRBD2 (6 bases). This CDR3 has 16 amino acids. CDR1 SGHVS and CDR2 FQNEAQ come from the germline V gene. V lost 1 base, J lost 4 bases, and 14 bases lay in between. In DNA, the CDR3 is TGTGCCAGCAGCTTAGTTGATGTTAGCGGTTACAATGAGCAGTTCTTC. Its protein product is CASSLVDVSGYNEQFF.

The genes are TRBV30 and TRBJ2-5; possibly TRBD1 for D (6 bases). The V gene lost 2 bases and the J gene lost 1 base, with 14 bases spanning the gap. Germline CDR1 and CDR2: GTSNPN and SVGIG (reference sequence). This CDR3 spans 15 amino acids. The CDR3 is CAWSSPGHIQETQYF. CDR3 nucleotides: TGTGCCTGGAGTTCACCGGGACATATCCAAGAGACCCAGTACTTC.

The V call is TRBV2, the J call TRBJ2-7, with 8 bases lining up with TRBD2. After removal of 4 bases from V and 5 bases from J, the junction contained 10 bases not matched to a gene. This CDR3 contains 15 residues. The V gene's germline CDR1 is SNHLY and CDR2 FYNNEI. The chain's CDR3 is CASSVPLAGRDEQYF. CDR3 DNA sequence: TGTGCCAGCAGTGTCCCCCTAGCGGGTAGGGACGAGCAGTACTTC.

Points on this clone: A read error may produce the germline difference seen at one junction end. J is TRBJ2-3 and V is TRBV7-6; 10 nucleotides align to TRBD1. Germline V lookup: CDR1 SGHVS, CDR2 FNYEAQ. The CDR3 sequence is 13 residues long. CDR3 residues: CASSIAGTGEEYF. The CDR3 DNA sequence: TGTGCCAGCAGCATAGCCGGGACAGGGGAAGAGTATTTT.

This clone was counted once. This rearrangement joins TRBV30 to TRBJ2-2; D unresolved. This CDR3 contains 11 residues. V lost 3 bases and J 8 bases, leaving 7 bases between the germline ends. Germline values: CDR1 GTSNPN, CDR2 SVGIG (reference sequence). The CDR3 nucleotides read TGTGCCTGGAGCTCAGAAGGGGAGCTGTTTTTT. Translated: CAWSSEGELFF.